The clone carrying this TCR beta chain occurred a few times. How the authors handled the data: Reference gene primer amplification in the assay estimated nucleated cell counts. Profiled with immunoSEQ multiplex PCR; TCRdb holds only in-frame clones, not every one. That table gives V, J and clone size, and the DNA gave D and trimming. The table includes some 50,000 clones, 75% to 90% detected once. The data were taken from a study of blood T cell repertoires in COVID-19. The CDR3 contains 13 residues. Germline V gives CDR1 SGHNT, CDR2 YYREEE (reference sequence). After removal of 7 bases from V and 7 bases from J, the junction contained 3 bases not matched to a gene.

The source material was peripheral blood. The receptor was derived from a man older than 75 with acute or convalescent COVID-19. The rearrangement links TRBV5-4 to TRBJ1-6, with 9 positions matching TRBD1. CDR3 DNA: TGTGCCAGCGGACAGGGGAACAATTCACCCCTCCACTTT. Protein sequence: CASGQGNNSPLHF.